The 15 T cell receptor beta chains presented below share a single source sample, sequenced in a study of T cell changes during pregnancy in multiple sclerosis. Here immunoSEQ multiplex PCR was the method, and the copy in TCRdb shows in-frame clones only, minus some. The table shows tens of thousands of clones, with 90% to 95% occurring only once. The sample consisted of peripheral blood, taken in the third trimester of pregnancy. The receptors shown here come from a female donor with multiple sclerosis, enrolled in a pregnancy study.

The chain is built from TRBV29-1 and TRBJ2-1, with 9 positions matching TRBD2. The V gene's germline CDR1 is SQVTM and CDR2 ANQGSEA. Losses at the gene ends were 2 bases for V and 7 bases for J; bases not matched to a gene: 3. This CDR3 is 13 amino acids long. In DNA, the CDR3 is TGCAGCGTTGAACTAGCGGGGATAAATGAGCAGTTCTTC. Amino acids: CSVELAGINEQFF.

The chain carries TRBV27 and TRBJ2-1; TRBD1 matches at 9 bases. CDR3 size: 14 residues. Unmatched junction bases numbered 7, after V lost 6 bases and J lost 7 bases. Looked up from germline, CDR1 is MNHEY and CDR2 is SMNVEV (reference sequence). The CDR3 DNA reads as TGTGCCAGCAGCGGGGACAGGGTAGAGAATGAGCAGTTCTTC. This gives the protein CASSGDRVENEQFF.

This chain joins TRBV9 and TRBJ2-3; a possible D gene is TRBD2 (6 bases). The CDR3 sequence is 15 residues long. V was shortened by 6 bases and J by 5 bases, with 19 bases between the two germline ends. Looked up from germline, CDR1 is SGDLS and CDR2 is YYNGEE. The DNA of the CDR3 is TGTGCCAGCACCGATAGGGCGGGAATGGTAGATACGCAGTATTTT. This codes for CASTDRAGMVDTQYF.

This chain connects TRBV5-3 to TRBJ1-2; D might be TRBD1 (6 bases). TRBV5-3 is classed as an ORF, of uncertain function. V lost 3 bases and J lost 1, with 10 bases in between. The CDR3 runs to 14 residues. The CDR3 loop reads CARSYRQDNYGYTF. For the CDR3, the DNA is TGTGCCAGAAGCTACCGACAGGATAACTATGGCTACACCTTC.

The V call is TRBV7-3, the J call TRBJ2-3; D is possibly TRBD1 (5 bases). V lost 1 base, J lost 4 bases, and 12 bases lay in between. From germline, CDR1 is SGHTA and CDR2 FQGTGA. The CDR3 totals 15 residues. Here the CDR3 reads CASSLSQGRPDTQYF. CDR3 nucleotides: TGTGCCAGCAGCTTAAGTCAGGGTAGACCAGATACGCAGTATTTT.

The rearrangement joins TRBV19 to TRBJ2-7, with 9 bases lining up with TRBD1. CDR1 and CDR2 from the germline V gene are LNHDA and SQIVND (reference sequence). The V segment lost 4 bases and the J segment 4 bases; nucleotides outside the gene matches: 8. The CDR3 runs 15 residues. CDR3 protein: CASSRTGQGLYEQYF. The CDR3 nucleotides are TGTGCCAGTAGTAGAACAGGACAGGGGCTATACGAGCAGTACTTC. Filled out from reference TRBV19 and TRBJ2-7, the complete variable domain reads DGGITQSPKYLFRKEGQNVTLSCEQNLNHDAMYWYRQDPGQGLRLIYYSQIVNDFQKGDIAEGYSVSREKKESFPLTVTSAQKNPTAFYLCASSRTGQGLYEQYFGPGTRLTVT.

The CDR3 DNA reads TGCGCCAGCAGCCCACTGGCAGGAGGCACCGGGGAGCTGTTTTTT. This gives the protein CASSPLAGGTGELFF. The rearrangement links TRBV4-1 to TRBJ2-2, with D perhaps matching TRBD2 (5 bases). The germline V gene has CDR1 MGHRA and CDR2 YSYEKL. The CDR3 loop spans 15 amino acids. Trimming stripped 4 bases from V and 4 bases from J, with 13 bases between.

V is TRBV29-1 and J is TRBJ1-5; D remains ambiguous. Trimming took 4 bases from V and 4 from J, leaving 8 bases between them. The CDR3 loop spans 12 amino acids. Looked up from germline, CDR1 is SQVTM and CDR2 is ANQGSEA. As DNA, the CDR3 is TGCAGCGTTGGGCTGGAGAATCAGCCCCAGCATTTT. Translation: CSVGLENQPQHF.

The gene calls are TRBV4-2 and TRBJ1-1; a possible D gene is TRBD1 (5 bases). The germline gives CDR1 LGHNA, CDR2 YNFKEQ. V lost 0 bases and J lost 5, with 13 bases in between. The CDR3 has 15 amino acids. CDR3 loop: CASSQEARQFTEAFF. Here the CDR3 DNA reads TGTGCCAGCAGCCAAGAAGCCAGACAGTTTACTGAAGCTTTCTTT.

The V gene is TRBV7-9, the J gene TRBJ1-4; 7 positions match TRBD1. J gave up 5 bases and V 4 bases, and 4 bases lay outside the gene matches. The CDR3 length is 14 residues. Germline CDR1 reads SEHNR; CDR2 reads FQNEAQ (reference sequence). The CDR3 protein is CASSWTGLNEKLFF. The DNA for the CDR3 is TGTGCCAGCAGCTGGACAGGTCTAAATGAAAAACTGTTTTTT.

The J gene is TRBJ2-3, the V gene TRBV7-2, with D possibly matching TRBD2 (5 bases). V was shortened by 5 bases and J by 4 bases, with 10 bases between the two germline ends. The V gene's germline CDR1 is SGHTA and CDR2 FQGNSA. The CDR3 is 13 amino acids. CDR3 DNA: TGTGCCAGCAGCCGGGGTCCAGCAGATACGCAGTATTTT. It yields the protein CASSRGPADTQYF. The whole variable domain, remainder taken from reference TRBV7-2 and TRBJ2-3, is GAGVSQSPSNKVTEKGKDVELRCDPISGHTALYWYRQSLGQGLEFLIYFQGNSAPDKSGLPSDRFSAERTGGSVSTLTIQRTQQEDSAVYLCASSRGPADTQYFGPGTRLTVL.

The gene calls are TRBV5-1 and TRBJ2-7; 8 positions agree with TRBD1. The CDR3 consists of 14 residues. From germline, CDR1 is SGHRS and CDR2 YFSETQ. Unmatched junction bases numbered 4, after V lost 2 bases and J lost 3 bases. The CDR3 region is CASSFETGVYEQYF. CDR3 bases: TGCGCCAGCAGCTTCGAGACAGGGGTCTACGAGCAGTACTTC. Together with reference TRBV5-1 and TRBJ2-7, the CDR3 gives the full variable domain: KAGVTQTPRYLIKTRGQQVTLSCSPISGHRSVSWYQQTPGQGLQFLFEYFSETQRNKGNFPGRFSGRQFSNSRSEMNVSTLELGDSALYLCASSFETGVYEQYFGPGTRLTVT.

This clone was observed a single time. This rearrangement joins TRBV2 to TRBJ1-5; 10 bases align to TRBD1. This CDR3 contains 15 residues. After removal of 6 bases from V and 0 bases from J, the junction contained 2 bases not matched to a gene. Germline CDR1 and CDR2: SNHLY and FYNNEI. The CDR3 is CASRGTGDSNQPQHF. In DNA form, the CDR3 reads TGTGCCAGCAGGGGGACAGGGGATAGCAATCAGCCCCAGCATTTT.

The chain couples TRBV29-1 to TRBJ2-1; unclear D gene. This CDR3 comprises 11 residues. Per the germline V gene, CDR1 is SQVTM and CDR2 is ANQGSEA. V gave up 8 bases and J gave up 5 bases, with 10 bases separating them. The CDR3 nucleotides read TGCAGCTCTCTCCGAGACAATGAGCAGTTCTTC. Translating it yields CSSLRDNEQFF.

V usage is TRBV7-2 and J usage is TRBJ2-1, with D perhaps TRBD2 (5 bases). The V gene lost 5 bases and the J gene lost 6 bases, with 11 bases spanning the gap. This CDR3 is built from 13 residues. Looked up from germline, CDR1 is SGHTA and CDR2 is FQGNSA. The CDR3: CASSSGLTNEQFF. The CDR3 bases are TGTGCCAGCAGCAGCGGCCTGACCAATGAGCAGTTCTTC.